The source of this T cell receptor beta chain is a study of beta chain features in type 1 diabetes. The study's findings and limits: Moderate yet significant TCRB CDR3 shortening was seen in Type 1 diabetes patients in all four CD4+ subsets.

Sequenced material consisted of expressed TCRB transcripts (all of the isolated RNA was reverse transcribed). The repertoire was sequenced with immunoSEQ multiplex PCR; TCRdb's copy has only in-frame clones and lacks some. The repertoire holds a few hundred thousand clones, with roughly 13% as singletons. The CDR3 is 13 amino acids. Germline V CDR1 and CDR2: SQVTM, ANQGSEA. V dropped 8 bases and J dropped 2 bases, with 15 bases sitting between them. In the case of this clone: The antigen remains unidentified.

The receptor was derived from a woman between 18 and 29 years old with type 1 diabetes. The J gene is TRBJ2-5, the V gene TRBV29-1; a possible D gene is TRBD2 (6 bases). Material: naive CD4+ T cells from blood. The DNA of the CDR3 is TGCAGCCAACGGAAAGGACTACAAGAGACCCAGTACTTC. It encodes CSQRKGLQETQYF.